These 22 T cell receptor beta chains originate from one sample sequenced in a study of blood T cell repertoires in COVID-19. Produced via immunoSEQ multiplex PCR; TCRdb's table is partial and in-frame only. The data contain around 330,000 clones, 80% to 90% of them singletons. The material sequenced was PBMCs or T cells enriched from blood (not recorded which). Receptors originate from a woman younger than 30 who had recovered from COVID-19.

V gene TRBV19 combines with J gene TRBJ1-2, with 7 bases identical to TRBD1. This CDR3 region has 14 residues. Trimming cost V 8 bases and J 3 bases; bases outside gene matches: 9. Germline lookup yields CDR1 LNHDA and CDR2 SQIVND (reference sequence). The CDR3 sequence is CASRHRGGDYGYTF. CDR3 bases: TGTGCCAGTCGCCACAGGGGTGGAGACTATGGCTACACCTTC.

This clone was observed a handful of times. The CDR3 nucleotides read TGTGCCAGCAGCCAAGCAACGACATCCCCCCAGCATTTT. This encodes CASSQATTSPQHF. V usage is TRBV3-1 (or the pseudogene TRBV3-2) and J usage is TRBJ1-5; no clear D gene. Trimming took 1 base from V and 10 from J, leaving 11 bases between them. Germline values: CDR1 LGHDT, CDR2 YNNKEL (reference sequence). The CDR3 length is 13 residues.

V gene TRBV18 combines with J gene TRBJ2-3; the D is unclear. V gave up 4 bases and J gave up 3 bases, with 14 bases separating them. CDR3 length equals 15 residues. Germline CDR1 KGHSH, CDR2 LQKENI. The DNA of the CDR3 is TGTGCCAGCTCACTCCCAAATTCGGGTACAGATACGCAGTATTTT. This sequence encodes CASSLPNSGTDTQYF.

The CDR3 loop is CASSSGGGAVIYNEQFF. The CDR3 bases are TGTGCCAGCAGCTCGGGTGGGGGGGCGGTTATTTACAATGAGCAGTTCTTC. The J gene is TRBJ2-1, the V gene TRBV7-8; D perhaps matches TRBD2 (7 bases). The ends were cut back, 4 bases at V and 4 bases at J, with 20 bases in the middle. The CDR3 has 17 amino acids. Germline CDR1 SGHVS, CDR2 FQNEAQ.

This chain links TRBV7-2 with TRBJ1-3; weak D call: TRBD1 (5 bases). The CDR3 sequence is 20 residues long. Looked up from germline, CDR1 is SGHTA and CDR2 is FQGNSA. The V and J ends lost 0 bases and 0 bases respectively, with 21 bases between them. The CDR3 loop is CASSLAGVPTQRHSGNTIYF. CDR3 coding DNA: TGTGCCAGCAGCTTAGCAGGGGTCCCTACCCAACGCCACTCTGGAAACACCATATATTTT.

This clone was picked up one time. The DNA for the CDR3 is TGTGCCAGCAGCTCCCAGACTAGCGGGGCCTCCTACGAGCAGTACTTC. This encodes CASSSQTSGASYEQYF. The genes are TRBV7-2 and TRBJ2-7, with TRBD2 identical over 11 bases. From germline, CDR1 is SGHTA and CDR2 FQGNSA. The CDR3 length is 16 residues. Unmatched junction bases numbered 5, after V lost 4 bases and J lost 0 bases.

In this sample, this clone turned up once. V is TRBV2 and J is TRBJ2-7; no definite D call. Germline lookup yields CDR1 SNHLY and CDR2 FYNNEI. V was shortened by 6 bases and J by 2 bases, with 17 bases between the two germline ends. This CDR3 region has 15 residues. In DNA form, the CDR3 reads TGTGCCAGCAGGAGGAGAGTCGAAGCAACCTACGAGCAGTACTTC. Amino acid sequence: CASRRRVEATYEQYF.

J is TRBJ2-7 and V is TRBV14; D is perhaps TRBD2 (5 bases). Trimming stripped 4 bases from V and 3 bases from J, with 13 bases between. This CDR3 spans 14 amino acids. In germline, CDR1 is SGHDN, CDR2 FVKESK. The CDR3 sequence: CASSPRTPVYEQYF. CDR3 nucleotide sequence: TGTGCCAGCAGCCCCCGGACTCCCGTCTACGAGCAGTACTTC.

The chain uses TRBV6-5 and TRBJ2-4, with TRBD1 matching over 11 bases. Trimming at V came to 7 bases and at J to 0 bases, leaving 2 bases not matched to a gene. The germline V gene encodes CDR1 MNHEY and CDR2 SVGAGI. The CDR3 contains 15 residues. The CDR3 region is CASKGTGGAKNIQYF. The CDR3 DNA follows: TGTGCCAGCAAGGGGACAGGGGGAGCCAAAAACATTCAGTACTTC.

This clone is a singleton in its sample. V is TRBV7-2 and J is TRBJ1-1, with no clear D. V was shortened by 10 bases and J by 3 bases, with 15 bases between the two germline ends. Germline-derived CDR1 and CDR2 are SGHTA and FQGNSA. The CDR3 is made up of 13 amino acids. In nucleotides, the CDR3 is TGTGCCATCCAAACCGGGTCCCACACTGAAGCTTTCTTT. Amino acids: CAIQTGSHTEAFF.

This chain uses TRBV9 with TRBJ2-1; D not resolved. V was pared by 3 bases and J by 7 bases, with 8 bases between. CDR1 and CDR2 from the germline V gene are SGDLS and YYNGEE. The CDR3 length is 12 residues. In DNA, the CDR3 is TGTGCCAGCAGCGGCGGCGCAAATGAGCAGTTCTTC. Translating it yields CASSGGANEQFF.

This chain joins TRBV6-5 and TRBJ2-1; TRBD1 matches at 7 bases. Unmatched junction bases numbered 9, after V lost 3 bases and J lost 7 bases. The CDR3 length is 15 residues. CDR1 is MNHEY, CDR2 SVGAGI, per germline. In nucleotides, the CDR3 is TGTGCCAGCAGTTATCAAGGGGGCGTGAGGAATGAGCAGTTCTTC. Translated, it gives CASSYQGGVRNEQFF.

The chain is built from TRBV7-8 and TRBJ1-5; TRBD1 might be the D (5 bases). V lost 4 bases to trimming and J lost 5 bases, with 15 bases between them. The CDR3 totals 15 residues. Germline CDR1 SGHVS, CDR2 FQNEAQ. In DNA form, the CDR3 reads TGTGCCAGCAGCTACCTCGGGGGTCTGGATCAGCCCCAGCATTTT. This codes for CASSYLGGLDQPQHF.

This clone was detected a few times. V usage is TRBV30 and J usage is TRBJ1-4; perhaps TRBD1 as D (6 bases). This CDR3 spans 15 amino acids. The ends were cut back, 2 bases at V and 5 bases at J, with 15 bases in the middle. Germline V gene lookup returns CDR1 GTSNPN and CDR2 SVGIG (reference sequence). CDR3 nucleotide sequence: TGTGCCTGGAGTCAATTAGGGACATCCAATGAAAAACTGTTTTTT. Its translation: CAWSQLGTSNEKLFF.

The genes are TRBV25-1 and TRBJ1-1, with 7 positions matching TRBD1. Germline lookup yields CDR1 MGHDK and CDR2 SYGVNS. This CDR3 is 13 amino acids long. The junction had 2 bases not matched to a gene; V was cut back by 7 bases and J by 0 bases. In DNA, the CDR3 is TGTGCCAGCAAGGGACAGCTGAACACTGAAGCTTTCTTT. Residues: CASKGQLNTEAFF.

This clone appeared a few times. The J gene is TRBJ2-7, the V gene TRBV10-3, with D perhaps TRBD1 (6 bases). The V gene lost 6 bases and the J gene lost 0 bases, with 9 bases spanning the gap. CDR3 size: 13 residues. Germline assignment: CDR1 ENHRY and CDR2 SYGVKD. CDR3 nucleotide sequence: TGTGCCATCAGCCGGGACATCTCCTACGAGCAGTACTTC. Its protein is CAISRDISYEQYF.

The rearrangement joins TRBV19 to TRBJ2-2; TRBD2 matches at 9 bases. Germline-derived CDR1 and CDR2 are LNHDA and SQIVND (reference sequence). The CDR3 has 17 residues. The junction had 9 bases not matched to a gene; V was cut back by 7 bases and J by 0 bases. In DNA, the CDR3 is TGTGCCAGTACCCCCGGGGCTAGCGGGGCGAACACCGGGGAGCTGTTTTTT. It is translated as CASTPGASGANTGELFF.

The chain recombines TRBV6-5 with TRBJ1-6; D is uncertain. This CDR3 is 15 amino acids long. Germline loops: CDR1 MNHEY, CDR2 SVGAGI. V dropped 8 bases and J dropped 0 bases, with 11 bases sitting between them. The CDR3 DNA follows: TGTGCCAGCCGGGGAGCGAGCTCCTATAATTCACCCCTCCACTTT. Translation: CASRGASSYNSPLHF.

The chain links TRBV7-7 to TRBJ2-1; D is unclear. Germline V gene lookup returns CDR1 SSHAT and CDR2 FNYEAQ (reference sequence). CDR3 size: 12 residues. V was clipped by 5 bases and J by 9 bases, with 11 bases between them. For the CDR3, the DNA is TGTGCCAGCAGCCAAGACCGCGGTGAGCAGTTCTTC. As protein: CASSQDRGEQFF.

The chain combines TRBV27 with TRBJ2-7; the D gene is possibly TRBD1 (5 bases). Germline CDR1 MNHEY, CDR2 SMNVEV (reference sequence). V lost 1 base, J lost 4 bases, and 14 bases lay in between. The CDR3 is made up of 15 amino acids. The CDR3 protein is CASSLWGSKAYEQYF. The CDR3 DNA follows: TGTGCCAGCAGTTTATGGGGCAGTAAAGCGTACGAGCAGTACTTC.

V and J are TRBV30 and TRBJ2-5; D is possibly TRBD2 (7 bases). The germline gives CDR1 GTSNPN, CDR2 SVGIG (reference sequence). Deletions cut 5 bases from V and 5 bases from J, with 9 bases between. The CDR3 is 11 residues long. The CDR3 here is CAWGGAETQYF. The CDR3 nucleotides are TGTGCCTGGGGGGGGGCGGAGACCCAGTACTTC. The full variable domain, its missing parts supplied by reference TRBV30 and TRBJ2-5, is SQTIHQWPATLVQPVGSPLSLECTVEGTSNPNLYWYRQAAGRGLQLLFYSVGIGQISSEVPQNLSASRPQDRQFILSSKKLLLSDSGFYLCAWGGAETQYFGPGTRLLVL.

This clone was seen a single time. This rearrangement joins TRBV28 to TRBJ1-1; D ambiguous. CDR1 is MDHEN, CDR2 SYDVKM, per germline. This CDR3 contains 12 residues. The V end was cut by 7 bases, the J end by 7 bases, with 13 bases between. CDR3: CASTSPGDEAFF. The CDR3 DNA is TGTGCCAGCACCTCTCCCGGTGATGAAGCTTTCTTT.